The rows below give T cell receptor beta chains drawn from one sample of a study of blood T cell repertoires in COVID-19. The protocol was immunoSEQ multiplex PCR, while the TCRdb copy is restricted to in-frame clones and leaves out a portion. Found here are roughly 230,000 clones, roughly 85% of them singletons; the top ten hold about 3.9%. Material: peripheral blood. The origin of the receptors is an elderly woman with acute or convalescent COVID-19. Both conserved end residues are part of each CDR3. The D gene is left open where the match is weak. A row's size may be missing; if present it is once, few, many or a size class.

CDR3aa: CASSLVVAGGKGGTQYF
CDR3nt: TGTGCCAGCAGCTTAGTCGTAGCGGGGGGAAAAGGAGGTACGCAGTATTTT
d_gene: TRBD2
v_gene: TRBV7-2
j_gene: TRBJ2-3
abundance: -

CDR3aa: CAWSVQGLTEAFF
CDR3nt: TGTGCCTGGAGTGTACAGGGGTTGACTGAAGCTTTCTTT
d_gene: TRBD1
v_gene: TRBV30
j_gene: TRBJ1-1
abundance: few

CDR3aa: CASSVGTGLSYGYTF
CDR3nt: TGTGCCAGCAGCGTCGGGACTGGTCTGAGCTATGGCTACACCTTC
d_gene: -
v_gene: TRBV7-9
j_gene: TRBJ1-2
abundance: few

CDR3aa: CASSQDFGNGYTF
CDR3nt: TGTGCCAGCAGCCAGGACTTCGGGAATGGCTACACCTTC
d_gene: -
v_gene: TRBV3-1/TRBV3-2
j_gene: TRBJ1-2
abundance: -

CDR3aa: CASSIEGRHTFSNQPQHF
CDR3nt: TGTGCCAGTAGTATAGAAGGCAGGCACACCTTTAGCAATCAGCCCCAGCATTTT
d_gene: -
v_gene: TRBV19
j_gene: TRBJ1-5
abundance: -

CDR3aa: CSVGGGGYEQYF
CDR3nt: TGCAGCGTTGGCGGGGGCGGGTACGAGCAGTACTTC
d_gene: -
v_gene: TRBV29-1
j_gene: TRBJ2-7
abundance: -

CDR3aa: CASSLVRDRGAEQYF
CDR3nt: TGTGCCAGCAGTCTAGTCCGGGACAGGGGGGCCGAGCAGTACTTC
d_gene: TRBD1
v_gene: TRBV14
j_gene: TRBJ2-7
abundance: -

CDR3aa: CASRTSGRVRETQYF
CDR3nt: TGTGCCAGTAGGACTAGCGGGCGGGTCCGGGAGACCCAGTACTTC
d_gene: TRBD2
v_gene: TRBV19
j_gene: TRBJ2-5
abundance: -

CDR3aa: CASSLGGQGGELFF
CDR3nt: TGTGCCAGCAGCCTCGGGGGGCAGGGAGGGGAGCTGTTTTTT
d_gene: -
v_gene: TRBV2
j_gene: TRBJ2-2
abundance: -

CDR3aa: CASSAGGTYGYTF
CDR3nt: TGTGCCAGCAGTGCGGGGGGCACCTATGGCTACACCTTC
d_gene: -
v_gene: TRBV2
j_gene: TRBJ1-2
abundance: few

CDR3aa: CASGGQTNYGYTF
CDR3nt: TGTGCCAGCGGGGGACAGACTAACTATGGCTACACCTTC
d_gene: TRBD1
v_gene: TRBV2
j_gene: TRBJ1-2
abundance: -

CDR3aa: CASSRTGTGEQYF
CDR3nt: TGTGCCAGCAGCAGGACAGGGACAGGCGAGCAGTACTTC
d_gene: TRBD1
v_gene: TRBV28
j_gene: TRBJ2-7
abundance: -

CDR3aa: CASSLSFLARTNSPLHF
CDR3nt: TGTGCCAGCAGTTTATCGTTCCTGGCCCGTACTAATTCACCCCTCCACTTT
d_gene: -
v_gene: TRBV27
j_gene: TRBJ1-6
abundance: -

CDR3aa: CASSISGGRLVGGDNEQFF
CDR3nt: TGTGCCAGTAGTATATCCGGCGGGCGTCTGGTGGGAGGAGACAATGAGCAGTTCTTC
d_gene: -
v_gene: TRBV19
j_gene: TRBJ2-1
abundance: -

CDR3aa: CASSFGEGYTF
CDR3nt: TGTGCCAGCAGCTTCGGGGAGGGCTACACCTTC
d_gene: -
v_gene: TRBV5-6
j_gene: TRBJ1-2
abundance: -

CDR3aa: CASSITGVNYGYTF
CDR3nt: TGTGCCAGTAGTATTACAGGGGTTAACTATGGCTACACCTTC
d_gene: TRBD1
v_gene: TRBV19
j_gene: TRBJ1-2
abundance: -

CDR3aa: CASSGGGQAESGEHF
CDR3nt: TGTGCCAGTAGCGGTGGGGGCCAGGCCGAATCAGGGGAGCATTTT
d_gene: -
v_gene: TRBV19
j_gene: TRBJ1-5
abundance: -

CDR3aa: CSVTSSNYGYTF
CDR3nt: TGCAGCGTGACTTCCTCTAACTATGGCTACACCTTC
d_gene: -
v_gene: TRBV29-1
j_gene: TRBJ1-2
abundance: -

CDR3aa: CASSELAGRNEQFF
CDR3nt: TGTGCCAGCAGTGAATTGGCAGGGAGGAATGAGCAGTTCTTC
d_gene: -
v_gene: TRBV25-1
j_gene: TRBJ2-1
abundance: -

CDR3aa: CASSIWLAVGEQFF
CDR3nt: TGTGCCAGTAGTATATGGCTAGCGGTAGGGGAGCAGTTCTTC
d_gene: TRBD2
v_gene: TRBV19
j_gene: TRBJ2-1
abundance: -

CDR3aa: CASSPDREARGYAQETQYF
CDR3nt: TGTGCCAGCAGTCCCGACAGGGAGGCCCGAGGGTACGCACAAGAGACCCAGTACTTC
d_gene: -
v_gene: TRBV27
j_gene: TRBJ2-5
abundance: once

CDR3aa: CASSRGLSNQPQHF
CDR3nt: TGTGCCAGCTCCCGAGGACTTAGCAATCAGCCCCAGCATTTT
d_gene: -
v_gene: TRBV18
j_gene: TRBJ1-5
abundance: -

CDR3aa: CASSPGGVTGSDNYGYTF
CDR3nt: TGTGCCAGCTCACCGGGTGGGGTGACAGGGAGTGACAACTATGGCTACACCTTC
d_gene: TRBD1
v_gene: TRBV18
j_gene: TRBJ1-2
abundance: -

CDR3aa: CASSLRGGAFF
CDR3nt: TGTGCCAGCAGCTTACGAGGGGGAGCTTTCTTT
d_gene: -
v_gene: TRBV13
j_gene: TRBJ1-1
abundance: -

CDR3aa: CASSSQQDSPLHF
CDR3nt: TGTGCCAGCAGCTCCCAGCAGGATTCACCCCTCCACTTT
d_gene: -
v_gene: TRBV9
j_gene: TRBJ1-6
abundance: -

CDR3aa: CASSQGKGLYGYTF
CDR3nt: TGTGCCAGCAGCCAGGGGAAGGGACTCTATGGCTACACCTTC
d_gene: -
v_gene: TRBV4-2
j_gene: TRBJ1-2
abundance: -

CDR3aa: CASSLGFVDTQYF
CDR3nt: TGTGCCAGCAGTTTAGGTTTCGTTGATACGCAGTATTTT
d_gene: -
v_gene: TRBV12-3/TRBV12-4
j_gene: TRBJ2-3
abundance: -

CDR3aa: CASSRRDRGSYTF
CDR3nt: TGTGCCAGCAGCCGCCGGGACAGGGGGAGCTACACCTTC
d_gene: TRBD1
v_gene: TRBV5-6
j_gene: TRBJ1-2
abundance: -

CDR3aa: CASSSESRAHNEQFF
CDR3nt: TGTGCCAGCAGCTCGGAGAGCAGGGCCCACAATGAGCAGTTCTTC
d_gene: -
v_gene: TRBV7-2
j_gene: TRBJ2-1
abundance: once

CDR3aa: CASGLASLGAQAQHF
CDR3nt: TGTGCTAGTGGTTTGGCCTCCTTGGGGGCCCAGGCCCAGCATTTT
d_gene: -
v_gene: TRBV12-5
j_gene: TRBJ1-5
abundance: -

CDR3aa: CASSLAGPRFLFF
CDR3nt: TGTGCCAGCAGTCTGGCGGGCCCCCGATTCCTGTTTTTT
d_gene: -
v_gene: TRBV12-3/TRBV12-4
j_gene: TRBJ1-4
abundance: -

CDR3aa: CASSLGPGVGETQYF
CDR3nt: TGTGCCAGCAGCTTGGGTCCGGGGGTCGGGGAGACCCAGTACTTC
d_gene: -
v_gene: TRBV5-4
j_gene: TRBJ2-5
abundance: -

CDR3aa: CASSLVGLPNTGELFF
CDR3nt: TGTGCCAGCAGCTTAGTGGGCCTGCCGAACACCGGGGAGCTGTTTTTT
d_gene: -
v_gene: TRBV7-2
j_gene: TRBJ2-2
abundance: -

CDR3aa: CASSGYRGNQPQHF
CDR3nt: TGTGCCAGCAGCGGTTACAGGGGGAATCAGCCCCAGCATTTT
d_gene: TRBD1
v_gene: TRBV2
j_gene: TRBJ1-5
abundance: -

CDR3aa: CASSPGAGAAFF
CDR3nt: TGTGCCAGCAGCCCCGGTGCAGGGGCAGCTTTCTTT
d_gene: -
v_gene: TRBV12-3/TRBV12-4
j_gene: TRBJ1-1
abundance: few

CDR3aa: CASSPTPGGSYEQYF
CDR3nt: TGTGCCAGCAGCCCGACCCCAGGGGGCTCCTACGAGCAGTACTTC
d_gene: TRBD1
v_gene: TRBV7-8
j_gene: TRBJ2-7
abundance: -

CDR3aa: CASSSETGGSFGGYTF
CDR3nt: TGCGCCAGCAGCTCGGAGACAGGGGGCAGTTTTGGTGGCTACACCTTC
d_gene: TRBD1
v_gene: TRBV5-1
j_gene: TRBJ1-2
abundance: once

CDR3aa: CASSQALTSAEGTQYF
CDR3nt: TGTGCCAGCAGCCAAGCCCTAACTAGCGCGGAGGGGACCCAGTACTTC
d_gene: TRBD2
v_gene: TRBV3-1/TRBV3-2
j_gene: TRBJ2-5
abundance: -

CDR3aa: CASSLTGGANTEAFF
CDR3nt: TGTGCCAGCAGCCTTACGGGGGGGGCCAACACTGAAGCTTTCTTT
d_gene: -
v_gene: TRBV7-6
j_gene: TRBJ1-1
abundance: -

CDR3aa: CAWETGSGYTF
CDR3nt: TGTGCCTGGGAGACAGGGAGTGGCTACACCTTC
d_gene: TRBD1
v_gene: TRBV30
j_gene: TRBJ1-2
abundance: once

CDR3aa: CASSRRSGVLGETQYF
CDR3nt: TGTGCCAGCAGCCGTCGGTCCGGGGTGTTGGGCGAGACCCAGTACTTC
d_gene: -
v_gene: TRBV5-6
j_gene: TRBJ2-5
abundance: -

CDR3aa: CASSWERANYGYTF
CDR3nt: TGCGCCAGCAGCTGGGAGAGAGCTAACTATGGCTACACCTTC
d_gene: -
v_gene: TRBV5-1
j_gene: TRBJ1-2
abundance: once

CDR3aa: CASSFPRGTDTQYF
CDR3nt: TGTGCCAGTAGTTTCCCCAGGGGCACAGATACGCAGTATTTT
d_gene: -
v_gene: TRBV19
j_gene: TRBJ2-3
abundance: -

CDR3aa: CASGQTGSLSYTF
CDR3nt: TGTGCCAGCGGACAGACAGGGTCTTTAAGCTACACCTTC
d_gene: TRBD1
v_gene: TRBV11-2
j_gene: TRBJ1-2
abundance: -

CDR3aa: CASSSHEIQGLPYEQYF
CDR3nt: TGTGCCAGCAGTTCCCACGAAATACAGGGGCTCCCCTACGAGCAGTACTTC
d_gene: TRBD1
v_gene: TRBV28
j_gene: TRBJ2-7
abundance: -

CDR3aa: CASSSRDRGGEQFF
CDR3nt: TGTGCCAGCAGCTCAAGAGACAGGGGGGGTGAGCAGTTCTTC
d_gene: TRBD1
v_gene: TRBV9
j_gene: TRBJ2-1
abundance: -

CDR3aa: CASTKGKGGNYGYTF
CDR3nt: TGTGCCAGCACCAAGGGGAAGGGTGGAAACTATGGCTACACCTTC
d_gene: -
v_gene: TRBV6-1
j_gene: TRBJ1-2
abundance: -

CDR3aa: CATSARGLLTHRDEQYF
CDR3nt: TGTGCCACCAGTGCGAGGGGATTACTTACCCACAGGGACGAGCAGTACTTC
d_gene: -
v_gene: TRBV24-1
j_gene: TRBJ2-7
abundance: -